Following are 20 T cell receptor beta chains from one sample sequenced in a study of T cells after yellow fever vaccination. TCRdb fed the 5' RACE reads into MiXCR, producing one record per CDR3 protein. The table includes under 550,000 distinct CDR3 sequences, around a fifth detected once. The sample was PBMCs, taken more than 20 days after the first yellow fever vaccination. The receptors shown here come from a man aged 18 to 29 who received the YFV17D yellow fever vaccine.

This clonotype was picked up many times. The chain links TRBV6-5 to TRBJ1-6; 7 nucleotides match TRBD1. This CDR3 is built from 15 residues. The J segment lost 5 bases and the V segment lost 2 bases, leaving 3 bases of the junction unmatched. Per germline, CDR1 MNHEY and CDR2 SVGAGI. The CDR3 sequence is CASSYEGTDNSPLHF. The CDR3 DNA sequence: TGTGCCAGCAGTTACGAAGGGACAGATAATTCACCCCTCCACTTT.

This rearrangement joins TRBV7-3 to TRBJ2-3; D is undetermined. The germline CDR1 and CDR2 sequences are SGHTA and FQGTGA. CDR3 length equals 14 residues. With 0 bases removed from V and 1 base from J, the gap between germline ends came to 5 bases. CDR3 region: CASSLTFGTDTQYF. CDR3 DNA: TGTGCCAGCAGCTTAACGTTCGGCACAGATACGCAGTATTTT.

V usage is TRBV4-3 and J usage is TRBJ2-7, with TRBD2 matching 7 bases. CDR1 and CDR2 (germline): LGHNA, YSLEER. V lost 4 bases to trimming and J lost 1 base; unmatched junction nucleotides: 10. This CDR3 has 16 residues. CDR3 in amino acids: CASSPSGAGTSYEQYF. The CDR3 DNA sequence: TGCGCCAGCAGCCCATCGGGAGCGGGGACTTCCTACGAGCAGTACTTC.

This clonotype came up many times. The genes are TRBV11-2 and TRBJ2-6; 11 bases are shared with TRBD2. This CDR3 is built from 18 residues. Losses at the gene ends were 4 bases for V and 0 bases for J; bases not matched to a gene: 5. Looked up from germline, CDR1 is SGHAT and CDR2 is FQNNGV. The CDR3 sequence is CASSWPGTSGSGANVLTF. DNA for the CDR3: TGTGCCAGCAGCTGGCCTGGGACTAGCGGCTCTGGGGCCAACGTCCTGACTTTC.

The sample holds many counts of this clonotype. This chain links TRBV7-2 with TRBJ2-2; 10 bases fit TRBD2. V lost 10 bases, J lost 4 bases, and 6 bases stayed unmatched. The CDR3 spans 14 residues. CDR1 is SGHTA and CDR2 is FQGNSA in the germline V gene. Written as DNA, the CDR3 is TGTGCCACGTCCCAGCGGGGGGGCACCGGGGAGCTGTTTTTT. This sequence encodes CATSQRGGTGELFF.

The count of this clonotype is one. The chain uses TRBV7-9 and TRBJ1-4; TRBD1 might be the D (6 bases). CDR3 size: 13 residues. Per germline, CDR1 SEHNR and CDR2 FQNEAQ (reference sequence). Trimming took off 5 bases at V and 10 bases at J, with 14 bases between the two ends. This chain's CDR3 is CASSPTGAVKLFF. The CDR3 DNA sequence: TGTGCCAGCAGCCCCACGGGGGCGGTAAAACTGTTTTTT.

This chain links TRBV4-2 with TRBJ2-7; D is unclear. This CDR3 region has 15 residues. Trimming took off 0 bases at V and 3 bases at J, with 12 bases between the two ends. The V gene's germline CDR1 is LGHNA and CDR2 YNFKEQ. Here the CDR3 DNA reads TGTGCCAGCAGCCAAGATAGGAACAGTGGCTACGAGCAGTACTTC. Its protein is CASSQDRNSGYEQYF.

The chain is built from TRBV7-6 and TRBJ1-1; D call uncertain. Germline lookup yields CDR1 SGHVS and CDR2 FNYEAQ. Trimming left V 5 bases short and J 3 bases short, with 10 bases between. The length of the CDR3 is 13 residues. The chain's CDR3 is CASSPPMDTEAFF. In DNA, the CDR3 is TGTGCCAGCAGCCCCCCCATGGACACTGAAGCTTTCTTT.

This clonotype appeared many times. This sequence joins TRBV4-3 and TRBJ2-1; no definite D call. Germline V gives CDR1 LGHNA, CDR2 YSLEER. V lost 0 bases and J 0 bases, leaving 9 bases between the germline ends. This CDR3 is built from 16 residues. The CDR3 bases are TGCGCCAGCAGCCAAGATACCTACAACTCCTACAATGAGCAGTTCTTC. Its protein is CASSQDTYNSYNEQFF.

The V and J genes are TRBV4-3 and TRBJ2-3; possible D gene TRBD2, 5 bases. The CDR3 totals 14 residues. From germline, CDR1 is LGHNA and CDR2 YSLEER. Between the trimmed V and J ends, which lost 0 bases and 4 bases, there was a span of 8 bases. CDR3 protein: CASSQDSAADTQYF. CDR3 coding DNA: TGCGCCAGCAGCCAAGATAGCGCGGCAGATACGCAGTATTTT.

This clonotype was observed a handful of times. The chain combines TRBV5-1 with TRBJ2-3, with TRBD2 matching 9 bases. CDR3 length: 16 amino acids. Per germline, CDR1 SGHRS and CDR2 YFSETQ. Trimming took 0 bases from V and 5 from J; bases not matched to a gene: 7. Written as DNA, the CDR3 is TGCGCCAGCAGCTTGGTCGGTAGCGGGGGAAAAGATACGCAGTATTTT. Its protein product is CASSLVGSGGKDTQYF.

This chain connects TRBV19 to TRBJ1-4; TRBD1 agrees at 11 bases. Trimming removed 6 bases from V and 1 base from J; junction bases left unmatched: 1. The CDR3 length is 15 residues. Germline lookup yields CDR1 LNHDA and CDR2 SQIVND (reference sequence). The CDR3 DNA sequence: TGTGCCAGTAGAGGGACAGGGGGAACTAATGAAAAACTGTTTTTT. Translation gives CASRGTGGTNEKLFF. Using reference TRBV19 and TRBJ1-4 for the parts outside the CDR3, the full variable domain is DGGITQSPKYLFRKEGQNVTLSCEQNLNHDAMYWYRQDPGQGLRLIYYSQIVNDFQKGDIAEGYSVSREKKESFPLTVTSAQKNPTAFYLCASRGTGGTNEKLFFGSGTQLSVL.

This clonotype came up a few times. The rearrangement joins TRBV25-1 to TRBJ2-7; TRBD1 matches 7 bases. CDR3 length: 14 residues. After removal of 6 bases from V and 3 bases from J, the junction contained 8 bases not matched to a gene. Germline V gene sequence: CDR1 MGHDK, CDR2 SYGVNS. The DNA of the CDR3 is TGTGCCAGCAGCTCGACAGGGAAGGACTACGAGCAGTACTTC. Protein sequence: CASSSTGKDYEQYF.

The chain combines TRBV7-2 with TRBJ2-7, with 13 bases fitting TRBD2. CDR1 and CDR2 from the germline V gene are SGHTA and FQGNSA. The CDR3 runs to 16 residues. J was trimmed by 6 bases and V by 1 base; bases with no gene match: 6. CDR3 residues: CASSLVGLAGAGEQYF. Written as DNA, the CDR3 is TGTGCCAGCAGCTTAGTCGGACTAGCGGGAGCAGGCGAGCAGTACTTC.

The chain couples TRBV29-1 to TRBJ2-7, with 7 bases matching TRBD1. Germline CDR1 is SQVTM and CDR2 is ANQGSEA. The CDR3 has 14 amino acids. After removal of 5 bases from V and 2 bases from J, the junction contained 9 bases not matched to a gene. CDR3 DNA: TGCAGCGTTCAAGGGACAGATGGGGCCTACGAGCAGTACTTC. This sequence encodes CSVQGTDGAYEQYF.

This clonotype was recorded at least ten times. The DNA for the CDR3 is TGTGCCAGCAGCCCGAGTGACCGCTACACCTTC. Protein: CASSPSDRYTF. This chain links TRBV7-9 with TRBJ1-2; unclear D gene. Germline loops: CDR1 SEHNR, CDR2 FQNEAQ (reference sequence). V was trimmed by 5 bases and J by 9 bases, leaving 10 bases between them. This CDR3 comprises 11 residues.

V gene TRBV5-6 combines with J gene TRBJ1-1; D uncertain. Trimming took 6 bases from V and 1 from J, leaving 10 bases between them. This CDR3 has 13 amino acids. CDR1 and CDR2 (germline): SGHDT, YYEEEE. The CDR3 DNA reads as TGTGCCAGCATCAGGACGGAGAACACTGAAGCTTTCTTT. Translating gives CASIRTENTEAFF.

This clonotype was recorded a few times. The V and J genes are TRBV5-1 and TRBJ2-5, with 8 nucleotides matching TRBD2. The CDR3 length is 18 residues. Trimming removed 5 bases from V and 3 bases from J; junction bases left unmatched: 18. The germline V gene encodes CDR1 SGHRS and CDR2 YFSETQ. CDR3 sequence (DNA): TGCGCCAGCAGTCGGTTGGGTGTAACGGGACTAGGGAAAGAGACCCAGTACTTC. This sequence encodes CASSRLGVTGLGKETQYF. The variable domain in full, with the rest retrieved from reference TRBV5-1 and TRBJ2-5, is KAGVTQTPRYLIKTRGQQVTLSCSPISGHRSVSWYQQTPGQGLQFLFEYFSETQRNKGNFPGRFSGRQFSNSRSEMNVSTLELGDSALYLCASSRLGVTGLGKETQYFGPGTRLLVL.

This chain uses TRBV11-1 with TRBJ1-1; a weak D match, TRBD1 (6 bases). Germline V gene lookup returns CDR1 SGHAT and CDR2 FQDESV (reference sequence). V lost 6 bases and J 4 bases, leaving 12 bases between the germline ends. This CDR3 region has 13 residues. CDR3 DNA sequence: TGTGCCAGCAGTGGACAGCCCGGCACTGAAGCTTTCTTT. The encoded protein is CASSGQPGTEAFF.

The rearrangement joins TRBV10-3 to TRBJ2-7; D ambiguous. Germline CDR1 ENHRY, CDR2 SYGVKD. The CDR3 totals 14 residues. Trimming took off 6 bases at V and 3 bases at J, with 15 bases between the two ends. DNA of the CDR3: TGTGCCATCAGCCTCACTGGTGGTGACTACGAGCAGTACTTC. Amino acid sequence: CAISLTGGDYEQYF.